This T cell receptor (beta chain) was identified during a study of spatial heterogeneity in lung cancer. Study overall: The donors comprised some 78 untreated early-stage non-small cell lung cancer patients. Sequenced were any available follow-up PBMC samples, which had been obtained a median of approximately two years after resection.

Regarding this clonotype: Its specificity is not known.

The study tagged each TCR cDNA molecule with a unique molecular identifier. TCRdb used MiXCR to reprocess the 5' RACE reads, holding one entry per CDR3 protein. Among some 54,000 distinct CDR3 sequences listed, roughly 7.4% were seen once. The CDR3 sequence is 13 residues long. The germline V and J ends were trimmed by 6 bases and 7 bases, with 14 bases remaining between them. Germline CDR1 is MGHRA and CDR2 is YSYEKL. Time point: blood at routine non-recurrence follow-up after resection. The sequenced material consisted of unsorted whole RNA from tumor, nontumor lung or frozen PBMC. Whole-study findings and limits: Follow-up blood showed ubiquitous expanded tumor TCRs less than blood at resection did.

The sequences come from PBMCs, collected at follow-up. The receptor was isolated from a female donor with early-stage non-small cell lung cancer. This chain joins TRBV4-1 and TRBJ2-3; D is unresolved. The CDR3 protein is CASSPDVINTQYF. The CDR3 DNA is TGCGCCAGCAGTCCCGATGTTATAAATACGCAGTATTTT.